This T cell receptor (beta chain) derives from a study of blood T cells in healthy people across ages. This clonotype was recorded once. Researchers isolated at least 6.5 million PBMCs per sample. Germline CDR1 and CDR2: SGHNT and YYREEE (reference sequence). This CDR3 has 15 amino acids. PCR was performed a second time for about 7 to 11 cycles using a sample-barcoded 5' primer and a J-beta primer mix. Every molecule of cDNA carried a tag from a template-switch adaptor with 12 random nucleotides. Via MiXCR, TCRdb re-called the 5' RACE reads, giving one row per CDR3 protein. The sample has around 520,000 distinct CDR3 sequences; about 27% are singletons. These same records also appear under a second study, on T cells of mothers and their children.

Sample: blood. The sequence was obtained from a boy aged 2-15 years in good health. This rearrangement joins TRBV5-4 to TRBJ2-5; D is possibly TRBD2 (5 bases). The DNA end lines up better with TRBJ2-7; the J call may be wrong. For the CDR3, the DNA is TGTGCCAGCAGCTTAATTGGGAACGAGCGGCACGAGCAGTACTTC. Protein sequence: CASSLIGNERHEQYF.